This T cell receptor (beta chain) appears in the sequencing data of a study of cytomegalovirus exposure and HLA in healthy donors. Overall study findings and caveats: The study designated 150 or so TCR beta chains cytomegalovirus-associated.

With respect to this clone: Its antigen remains unidentified.

The trim removed 5 bases at V and 2 bases at J, leaving 9 bases unmatched. CDR3 length: 16 residues. Germline V lookup: CDR1 MNHEY, CDR2 SMNVEV (reference sequence). Use of 60 Vbeta and 13 Jbeta primers characterized the PCR. Some clones are missing from TCRdb's copy, which holds only in-frame ones; the method was immunoSEQ multiplex PCR. The sample holds 150,000 or so clones, 80% seen once. V is TRBV27 and J is TRBJ2-7, with 10 positions matching TRBD2. This receptor was taken from a man between 25 and 39 years old in good health and CMV-seropositive. The sequencing input was PBMCs. The CDR3: CASSLGGLAGAYEQYF. For the CDR3, the DNA is TGTGCCAGCAGTCTAGGGGGCCTAGCGGGAGCCTACGAGCAGTACTTC.